The present entry profiles one T cell receptor beta chain with its context. Its antigen target is currently unknown. Per-base qualities were not stored, and no clone one base away is much larger. This sample was included in a study of control samples from healthy donors and cancer patients (dated by TCRdb to about 2020). The CDR3, cysteine through phenylalanine, is 14 amino acids long. Only the CDR3 part of the read is kept: 42 bases, read in frame from the first base. The junction carries 12 bases between V and J, which are trimmed by 6 bases and 2 bases respectively. CDR1 SGHVS and CDR2 FQNEAQ were looked up in the germline V gene. Receptors were amplified or captured by the immunoSEQ multiplex PCR assay. TCRdb carries this immuneACCESS record with in-frame sequences only. Its versions omit some clonotypes, under half of them owing to an unresolved V gene in the studies checked, with the rest unexplained. Counted in this sample were 200,000 or so clones; 90% to 95% of them appeared once. The top ten constitute approximately 2% of the sample.

The chain links TRBV7-8 with TRBJ2-3; the D segment is perhaps TRBD1 or TRBD2, each sharing 5 matched bases. This sequence was found in a man aged 30 to 45 in good health. The sample was blood. The CDR3 amino acid sequence is: CASRGTAHTDTQYF. The nucleotide sequence reads TGTGCCAGCAGAGGGACGGCCCACACAGATACGCAGTATTTT.